The subject of this entry is one T cell receptor (beta chain). Its antigen is undetermined. These data originate in a study of beta chain features in type 1 diabetes. General observations from the study: The naive, central memory and Treg TCRB repertoires looked more alike in patients than they did in healthy donors. There was a moderate but significant shortening of TCRB CDR3s in all four CD4+ subsets of Type 1 diabetes patients.

Every bit of the isolated RNA underwent reverse transcription, so sequencing read expressed TCRB transcripts. The assay was immunoSEQ multiplex PCR, and TCRdb's table has in-frame clones only and misses some. The profile shows 680,000 or so clones, around 15% of them singletons. The CDR3 spans 12 residues. The V end was cut by 6 bases, the J end by 2 bases, with 8 bases between. Germline CDR1 and CDR2: KGHSH and LQKENI. In all sorted populations, purity surpassed 98%. The clonotype comes from a man between 18 and 35 years old in good health. V is TRBV18 and J is TRBJ2-7; D call uncertain. The specimen sequenced was naive CD4+ T cells from blood. The CDR3 region is CASSFVTYEQYF. The CDR3 region has the DNA TGTGCCAGCTCGTTCGTGACCTACGAGCAGTACTTC.